This T cell receptor beta chain was identified in a study of CD8 T cells in Susac syndrome. General study results and limits: In its TCR sequencing and HLA analysis, the study acknowledged that the number of individuals was relatively small.

The germline CDR1 and CDR2 sequences are KGHDR and SFDVKD. The CDR3 runs to 16 residues. Trimming left V 4 bases short and J 0 bases short, with 12 bases between. About this clonotype: Antigen: not known.

High-throughput TCR beta sequencing covered peripheral CD8+ and CD4+ T cells. Treatment-naive patients with stable or active relapsing-remitting disease served as multiple sclerosis controls. Random hexamers were used to reverse transcribe roughly 0.45 to 1 ug of RNA. The CDR3 of TCR beta was amplified by immunoSEQ multiplex PCR across 54 Vbeta and 13 Jbeta. TCRdb reanalysed the immunoSEQ multiplex PCR reads using MiXCR and keeps one entry per CDR3 protein. The table lists around 230,000 distinct CDR3 sequences, 95% of them singletons. What was sequenced was CD4+ T cells from PBMCs. The chain recombines TRBV24-1 with TRBJ2-1; D is ambiguous. This sequence originates from a human donor with multiple sclerosis. CDR3 nucleotide sequence: TGTGCCACCAGTGACCGCAAAGTCAGCTCCTACAATGAGCAGTTCTTC. Protein sequence: CATSDRKVSSYNEQFF.